This T cell receptor beta chain is drawn from a study of T cells expressing NK-cell markers. Study background: Repertoires of TCR beta were obtained from T cells sorted as CD3+CD56+NKG2C+, CD3+CD56+NKG2C- and CD3+CD56-NKG2C+. Among eight sequenced donors, seven carried HCMV seropositivity while one was seronegative.

The authors made TCR beta cDNA libraries by 5'RACE template switching. This switching added a universal primer site and UMIs. TCRdb reprocessed the 5' RACE reads and reports one entry per CDR3 protein, with no DNA. The data include roughly 390,000 distinct CDR3 sequences; the top ten clones carry about 10%. The CDR3 totals 15 residues. Per the germline V gene, CDR1 is SGHRS and CDR2 is YFSETQ. Sequencing was done on a sample of blood T cells: a sorted CD56 or NKG2C T cell subset, CD4+ or CD8+ T cells, or bulk PBMC T cells (not recorded which). J is TRBJ2-2 and V is TRBV5-1. This clonotype was sampled from a woman aged 45-59 years in good health. The CDR3 protein is CASSSVGDNTGELFF.